The source of this TCR beta chain is a study of T cells in localized non-small cell lung cancer. Study results and caveats: Investigators sequenced only a single tumor region, leaving heterogeneity possible. Greater T cell density in blood accompanied longer overall survival. Highest T cell clonality was seen in uninvolved adjacent lung, surpassing that measured in tumor.

Sequencing was performed with immunoSEQ multiplex PCR; in TCRdb, only in-frame clones are kept and a portion is missing. The table lists around 92,000 clones, approximately 91% of them singletons. To note about this clone: The antigen remains undetermined.

The clonotype originates from a woman between 40 and 69 years old with stage II squamous cell lung carcinoma. The sample consisted of PBMCs, taken before any cancer treatment.

CDR3 amino acids: CATTSQIDGYTF. DNA of the CDR3: TGTGCCACCACCTCTCAAATCGATGGCTACACCTTC. V and J are TRBV28 and TRBJ1-2; no reliable D call. Looked up from germline, CDR1 is MDHEN and CDR2 is SYDVKM. The CDR3 is 12 residues long. The V gene lost 10 bases and the J gene lost 6 bases, with 15 bases spanning the gap.